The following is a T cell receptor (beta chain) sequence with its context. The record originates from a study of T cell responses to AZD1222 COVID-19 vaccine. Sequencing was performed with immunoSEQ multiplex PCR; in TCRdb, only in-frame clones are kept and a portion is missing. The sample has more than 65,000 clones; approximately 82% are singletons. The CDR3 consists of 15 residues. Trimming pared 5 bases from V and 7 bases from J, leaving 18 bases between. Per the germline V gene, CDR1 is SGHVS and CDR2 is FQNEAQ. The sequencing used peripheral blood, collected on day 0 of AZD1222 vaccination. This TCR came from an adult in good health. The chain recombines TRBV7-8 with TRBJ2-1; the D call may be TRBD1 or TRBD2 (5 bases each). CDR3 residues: CASSLWGITGNEQFF. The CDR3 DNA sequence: TGTGCCAGCAGCCTTTGGGGGATAACGGGGAATGAGCAGTTCTTC.